Shown below are 17 T cell receptor beta chains from a single sample sequenced in a study of blood T cell repertoires in COVID-19. Clones were read by immunoSEQ multiplex PCR, and TCRdb kept only the in-frame ones, dropping some. The data show 80,000 to 100,000 clones, about 87% seen once. The sample consisted of peripheral blood. The source is a human donor with COVID-19, enrolled during active disease. The donor label of this sample is uncertain.

The chain employs TRBV6-5 and TRBJ1-6, with a possible D match to TRBD1 (6 bases). Between the trimmed V and J ends, which lost 6 bases and 7 bases, there was a span of 13 bases. This CDR3 is 14 amino acids long. Germline V CDR1 and CDR2: MNHEY, SVGAGI. As DNA, the CDR3 is TGTGCCAGCAGGAAACAGGGACCAAATTCACCCCTCCACTTT. It yields the protein CASRKQGPNSPLHF.

The rearrangement uses TRBV10-3 and TRBJ1-2; D gene ambiguous. This CDR3 has 15 amino acids. CDR1 ENHRY and CDR2 SYGVKD come from the germline V gene. The V and J ends lost 4 bases and 6 bases respectively, with 18 bases between them. The CDR3 protein is CAISGVGEASHGYTF. The CDR3 DNA sequence: TGTGCCATCAGTGGGGTGGGTGAGGCGTCCCATGGCTACACCTTC.

The chain links TRBV18 to TRBJ1-1; tentative D call: TRBD1 (6 bases). CDR3 length: 14 amino acids. V was clipped by 1 base and J by 2 bases, with 8 bases between them. Germline CDR1 reads KGHSH; CDR2 reads LQKENI. The CDR3 bases are TGTGCCAGCTCACCACAGACAGGTAACACTGAAGCTTTCTTT. It specifies CASSPQTGNTEAFF.

The V gene is TRBV20-1, the J gene TRBJ2-1, with TRBD1 matching over 8 bases. J gave up 9 bases and V 5 bases, and 3 bases lay outside the gene matches. This CDR3 contains 11 residues. Germline CDR1 is DFQATT and CDR2 is SNEGSKA (reference sequence). In nucleotides, the CDR3 is TGCAGTGCTTCAGGGGGCACTGAGCAGTTCTTC. It is translated as CSASGGTEQFF.

The J gene is TRBJ2-1, the V gene TRBV3-1 (or the pseudogene TRBV3-2), with D perhaps matching TRBD1 (6 bases). CDR3 length: 15 residues. Germline V gene sequence: CDR1 LGHDT, CDR2 YNNKEL (reference sequence). V was shortened by 3 bases and J by 5 bases, with 14 bases between the two germline ends. DNA for the CDR3: TGTGCCAGCAGCCAGGACAGCTCCCGAGACAATGAGCAGTTCTTC. Translating gives CASSQDSSRDNEQFF.

The V and J genes are TRBV5-1 and TRBJ2-5; 10 bases are shared with TRBD2. The CDR3 runs 15 residues. CDR1 SGHRS and CDR2 YFSETQ come from the germline V gene. The junction had 12 bases not matched to a gene; V was cut back by 6 bases and J by 7 bases. CDR3 nucleotide sequence: TGCGCCAGCACCGACCAACTAGCGGGGCTTGGGACCCAGTACTTC. Its translation is CASTDQLAGLGTQYF.

The V gene is TRBV19, the J gene TRBJ1-2; D not certain. Trimming removed 7 bases at V and 5 bases at J, with 17 bases between. The V gene's germline CDR1 is LNHDA and CDR2 SQIVND (reference sequence). The CDR3 consists of 14 residues. The CDR3 loop is CASMSLNWAYGYTF. CDR3 nucleotides: TGTGCCAGTATGTCGTTAAACTGGGCGTATGGCTACACCTTC.

The CDR3 nucleotides are TGTGCCAGTAGTCTGACAGGGAATGGCCATGGCTACACCTTC. Its translation is CASSLTGNGHGYTF. The chain couples TRBV19 to TRBJ1-2; 7 bases are a match to TRBD1. This CDR3 comprises 14 residues. The germline gives CDR1 LNHDA, CDR2 SQIVND (reference sequence). V shed 5 bases, J shed 6 bases, and the junction held 9 bases outside the gene matches.

The chain uses TRBV5-8 and TRBJ2-3, with D maybe TRBD1 (6 bases). The CDR3 loop spans 15 amino acids. V was trimmed by 4 bases and J by 2 bases, leaving 14 bases between them. Germline CDR1 is SGHTS and CDR2 is YDEGEE. The CDR3 is CASSVFGTLTDTQYF. The CDR3 DNA sequence: TGTGCCAGCAGCGTGTTCGGGACACTCACAGATACGCAGTATTTT.

The CDR3 loop is CASSLTGVIYEQYF. The CDR3 DNA reads TGTGCCAGCAGTCTGACAGGGGTAATCTACGAGCAGTACTTC. The V gene is TRBV7-9, the J gene TRBJ2-7, with 8 bases identical to TRBD1. Trimming removed 6 bases from V and 3 bases from J; junction bases left unmatched: 7. Looked up from germline, CDR1 is SEHNR and CDR2 is FQNEAQ (reference sequence). CDR3 length equals 14 residues.

The rearrangement joins TRBV19 to TRBJ1-6; 9 bases are a match to TRBD1. Trimming cost V 0 bases and J 7 bases; bases outside gene matches: 7. The CDR3 is 17 amino acids. Germline V gene sequence: CDR1 LNHDA, CDR2 SQIVND (reference sequence). CDR3 coding DNA: TGTGCCAGTAGTATAGAACCGGTGGGACAGGGCAATTCACCCCTCCACTTT. The encoded protein is CASSIEPVGQGNSPLHF.

This rearrangement joins TRBV7-3 to TRBJ2-1; tentative D call: TRBD1 (6 bases). This CDR3 has 16 amino acids. Trimming left V 5 bases short and J 4 bases short, with 18 bases between. Germline CDR1 SGHTA, CDR2 FQGTGA. The CDR3 sequence is CASSALPGTTYNEQFF. The CDR3 region has the DNA TGTGCCAGCAGCGCCCTTCCCGGGACAACATACAATGAGCAGTTCTTC.

The rearrangement joins TRBV3-1 (or the pseudogene TRBV3-2) to TRBJ2-7; 8 nucleotides line up with TRBD1. The CDR3 has 14 amino acids. CDR1 is LGHDT and CDR2 is YNNKEL in the germline V gene (reference sequence). V trimming: 4 bases; J trimming: 4 bases; junction bases outside the gene matches: 6. The CDR3 region is CASSLTGGSYEQYF. For the CDR3, the DNA is TGTGCCAGCAGCCTCACAGGGGGAAGTTACGAGCAGTACTTC.

The chain uses TRBV3-1 (or the pseudogene TRBV3-2) and TRBJ1-4, with 8 bases fitting TRBD1. V gave up 1 base and J gave up 10 bases; unmatched junction bases: 5. The CDR3 is 14 residues long. CDR1 is LGHDT, CDR2 YNNKEL, per germline (reference sequence). CDR3 amino acids: CASSQAGGSVKLFF. The DNA of the CDR3 is TGTGCCAGCAGCCAAGCAGGGGGCAGTGTAAAACTGTTTTTT.

The rearrangement links TRBV6-5 to TRBJ2-7, with 10 bases matching TRBD1. The CDR3 is made up of 15 amino acids. The V gene end was trimmed by 5 bases and the J gene end by 2 bases; junction bases not matched to a gene: 6. In germline, CDR1 is MNHEY, CDR2 SVGAGI. CDR3 in DNA: TGTGCCAGCAGTAGATCCGGGACAGGGGCCTACGAGCAGTACTTC. It translates to CASSRSGTGAYEQYF.

A single count supports this clone. This chain joins TRBV4-1 and TRBJ2-1, with TRBD2 matching over 8 bases. Per the germline V gene, CDR1 is MGHRA and CDR2 is YSYEKL. Trimming at V came to 1 base and at J to 5 bases, leaving 10 bases not matched to a gene. This CDR3 contains 17 residues. The CDR3 region is CASSQVLGGRSDNEQFF. CDR3 nucleotide sequence: TGCGCCAGCAGCCAAGTCTTAGGCGGGAGGAGCGACAATGAGCAGTTCTTC.

The chain employs TRBV10-1 and TRBJ1-5; 8 bases map to TRBD1. This CDR3 has 20 amino acids. CDR1 and CDR2 from the germline V gene are WNHNN and SYGVQD (reference sequence). V dropped 9 bases and J dropped 0; count of bases not matched to a gene: 22. The DNA of the CDR3 is TGCGCCAGTTCTGAGGGAGACAGGGGACTAAACTTATCTAGCAATCAGCCCCAGCATTTT. Translating it yields CASSEGDRGLNLSSNQPQHF.